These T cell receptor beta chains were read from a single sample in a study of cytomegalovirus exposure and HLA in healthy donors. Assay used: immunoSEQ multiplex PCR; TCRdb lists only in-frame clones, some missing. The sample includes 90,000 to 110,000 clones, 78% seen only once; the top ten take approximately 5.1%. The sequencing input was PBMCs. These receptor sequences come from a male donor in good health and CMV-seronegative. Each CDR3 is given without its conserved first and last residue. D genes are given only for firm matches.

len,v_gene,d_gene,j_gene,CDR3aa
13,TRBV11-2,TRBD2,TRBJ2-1,ASSLVGLAYNEQF
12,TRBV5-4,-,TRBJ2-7,ASSLMAGVLKQY
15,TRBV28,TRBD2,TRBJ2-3,ASSLWGTSGRTDTQY
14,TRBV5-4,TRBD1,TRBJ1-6,ASSRKTGAGNSPLH
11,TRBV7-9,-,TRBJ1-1,SSSFPASTEAF
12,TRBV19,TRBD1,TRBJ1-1,ASSITGGNTEAF
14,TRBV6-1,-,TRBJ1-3,ASTEDYRVSGNTIY
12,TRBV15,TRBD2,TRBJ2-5,ATSRDSGRETQY
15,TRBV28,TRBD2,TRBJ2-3,ASREGFSGGNTDTQY
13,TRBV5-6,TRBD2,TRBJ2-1,ASSFGTSGYNEQF
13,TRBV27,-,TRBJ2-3,ASGAEGVYTDTQY
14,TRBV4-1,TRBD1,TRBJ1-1,ASSQDTGTGGTEAF
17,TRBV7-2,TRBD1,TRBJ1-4,ASSVSSPGTGFFNEKLF
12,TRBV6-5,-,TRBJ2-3,ASISLGRPDTQY
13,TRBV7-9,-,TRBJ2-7,ASRHILGSSYEQY
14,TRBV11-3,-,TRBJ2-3,ASSPPVAMAVYTQY
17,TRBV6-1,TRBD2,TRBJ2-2,ASSVSPASGIIRPGELF
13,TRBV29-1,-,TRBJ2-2,SVVKRLANTGELF
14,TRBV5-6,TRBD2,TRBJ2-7,ASSGTSGGSSYEQY
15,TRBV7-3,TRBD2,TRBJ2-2,ASSAGGPSGPTGELF
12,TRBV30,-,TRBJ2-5,AWSVWAAQETQY
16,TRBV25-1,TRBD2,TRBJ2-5,ASKPFGLAGNLLETQY
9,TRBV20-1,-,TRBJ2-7,SFSRGSEQY
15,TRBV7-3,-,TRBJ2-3,ASSFAGLSTGTDTQY
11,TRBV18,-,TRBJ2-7,ASSPPAGYEQY
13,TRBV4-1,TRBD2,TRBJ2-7,ASSQERRGGHEQY
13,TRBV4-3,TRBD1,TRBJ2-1,ASSRGTGQSNEQF
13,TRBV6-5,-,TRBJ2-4,ASSYSTGTKNIQY
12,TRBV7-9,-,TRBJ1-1,ASSLGSGGTEAF
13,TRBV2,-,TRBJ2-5,ASRPSGIPQETQY
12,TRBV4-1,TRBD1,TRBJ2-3,ASRPGQGRDTQY
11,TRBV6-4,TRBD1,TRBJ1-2,ASSRTGEEGYT
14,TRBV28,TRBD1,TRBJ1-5,ASANRGLKGNQPQH
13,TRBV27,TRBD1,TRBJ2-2,ASSFWDRVAGELF
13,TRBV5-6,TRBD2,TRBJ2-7,ASSLGGLRTYEQY
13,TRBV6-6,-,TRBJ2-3,ASSYSSGITDTQY
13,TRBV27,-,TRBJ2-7,ASSLTFPSSYEQY
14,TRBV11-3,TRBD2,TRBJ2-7,ASSPSVSSGSYEQY
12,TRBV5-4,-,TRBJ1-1,ASSLSRGGTEAF
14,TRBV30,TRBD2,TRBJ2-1,AWSLLTSGRVNEQF
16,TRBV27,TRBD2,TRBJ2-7,ASSWTGLAGGKAYEQY
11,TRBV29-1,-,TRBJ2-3,SVDRGATDTQY
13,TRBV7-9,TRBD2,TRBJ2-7,ASSFSGRSYYEQY
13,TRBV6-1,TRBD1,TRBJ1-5,ASSGGTGRGQPQH
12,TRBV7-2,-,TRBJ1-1,ASSLQGANTEAF
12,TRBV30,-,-,AWPRDCWTDEQY
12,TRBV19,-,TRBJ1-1,ASSFVASAEEAF
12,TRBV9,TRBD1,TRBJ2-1,ASGDLQGGNEQF